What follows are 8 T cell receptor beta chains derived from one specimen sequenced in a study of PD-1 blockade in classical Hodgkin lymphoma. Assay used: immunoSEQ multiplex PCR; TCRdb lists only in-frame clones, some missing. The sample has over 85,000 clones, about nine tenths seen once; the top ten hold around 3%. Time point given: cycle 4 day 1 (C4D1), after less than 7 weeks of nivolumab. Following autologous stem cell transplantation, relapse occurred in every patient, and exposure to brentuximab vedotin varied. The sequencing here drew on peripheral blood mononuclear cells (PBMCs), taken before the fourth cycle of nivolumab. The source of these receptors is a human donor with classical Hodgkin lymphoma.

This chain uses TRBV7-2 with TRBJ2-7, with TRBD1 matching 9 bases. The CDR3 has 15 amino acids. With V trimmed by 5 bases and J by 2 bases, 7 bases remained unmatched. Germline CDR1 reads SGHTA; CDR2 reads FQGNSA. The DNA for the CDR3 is TGTGCCAGCAGCCTCACCGGGACAGGGACCTACGAGCAGTACTTC. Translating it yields CASSLTGTGTYEQYF.

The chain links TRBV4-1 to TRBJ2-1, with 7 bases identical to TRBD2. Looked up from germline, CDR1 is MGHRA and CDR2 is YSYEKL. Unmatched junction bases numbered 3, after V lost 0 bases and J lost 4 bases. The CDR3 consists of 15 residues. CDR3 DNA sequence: TGCGCCAGCAGCCAAGAACGGGGGGATTACAATGAGCAGTTCTTC. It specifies CASSQERGDYNEQFF.

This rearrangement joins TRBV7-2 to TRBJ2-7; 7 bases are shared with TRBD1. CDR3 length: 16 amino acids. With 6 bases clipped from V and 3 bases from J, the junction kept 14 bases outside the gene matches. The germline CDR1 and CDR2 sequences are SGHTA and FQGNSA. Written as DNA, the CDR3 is TGTGCCAGCAGGCCTTCCCCAAGGGACAGATTCTACGAGCAGTACTTC. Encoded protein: CASRPSPRDRFYEQYF.

The CDR3 sequence: CASSEGGGTSPLHF. The CDR3, as DNA: TGTGCCAGCAGTGAAGGCGGGGGGACTTCACCCCTCCACTTT. The chain links TRBV6-4 to TRBJ1-6; D perhaps matches TRBD1 (5 bases). Deletions cut 3 bases from V and 9 bases from J, with 12 bases between. Germline V gives CDR1 MRHNA, CDR2 SNTAGT. This CDR3 has 14 residues.

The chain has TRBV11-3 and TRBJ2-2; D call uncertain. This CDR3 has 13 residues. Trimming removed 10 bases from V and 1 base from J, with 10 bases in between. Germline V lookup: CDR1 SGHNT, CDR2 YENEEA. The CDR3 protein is CATSEGNTGELFF. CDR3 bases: TGTGCCACCTCGGAAGGGAACACCGGGGAGCTGTTTTTT.

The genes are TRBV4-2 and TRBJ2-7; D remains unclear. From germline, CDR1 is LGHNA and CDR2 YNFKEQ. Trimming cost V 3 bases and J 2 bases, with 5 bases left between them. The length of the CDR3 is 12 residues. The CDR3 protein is CASSQTPYEQYF. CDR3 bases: TGTGCCAGCAGCCAGACGCCCTACGAGCAGTACTTC.

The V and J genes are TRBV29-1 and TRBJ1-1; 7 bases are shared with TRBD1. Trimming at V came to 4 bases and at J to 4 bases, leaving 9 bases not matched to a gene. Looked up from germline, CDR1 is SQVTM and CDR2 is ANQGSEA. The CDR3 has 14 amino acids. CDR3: CSVARTGRGTEAFF. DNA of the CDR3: TGCAGCGTTGCCAGGACAGGCCGCGGCACTGAAGCTTTCTTT. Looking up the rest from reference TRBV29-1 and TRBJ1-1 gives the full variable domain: SAVISQKPSRDICQRGTSLTIQCQVDSQVTMMFWYRQQPGQSLTLIATANQGSEATYESGFVIDKFPISRPNLTFSTLTVSNMSPEDSSIYLCSVARTGRGTEAFFGQGTRLTVV.

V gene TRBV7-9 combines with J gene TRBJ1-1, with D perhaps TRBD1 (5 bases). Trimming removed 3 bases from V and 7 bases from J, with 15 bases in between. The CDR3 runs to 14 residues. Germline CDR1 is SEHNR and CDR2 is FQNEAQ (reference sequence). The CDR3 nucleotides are TGTGCCAGCAGCTTGTTTGACGGCGGGGGTGAAGCTTTCTTT. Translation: CASSLFDGGGEAFF.